The entry that follows covers one T cell receptor (beta chain) sequence. There is no known antigen for this receptor. Within one base of it there is no much larger clone, and no base qualities were kept. The entry originates in a study of cytomegalovirus exposure and HLA in healthy donors (dated by TCRdb to the late 2010s). With regard to the full study: According to an earlier analysis of 587 of the donors, roughly 180 million T cells yielded roughly 110 million unique TCR beta sequences and 250 to 350 Gb of sequence data. Rather than drawing on any new phenotypic data, the later analysis identified candidate immune exposures from TCR beta sequences and the way those sequences occurred across donors. A handful of DR-DQ haplotypes were handled as single units for association and clustering because linkage in the cohort was strong. The study aimed to test whether cataloging public T cell receptors could reveal signatures of past pathogen exposure. A later genetic analysis took genome-wide SNP genotypes for about three fifths of the roughly 700 donors and used that subset as a discovery cohort. Every discovery cohort repertoire had been produced on one sequencing platform. A separate validation cohort of over a hundred different subjects was used in addition to the approximately 700-subject first cohort. An early release that covered roughly 600 HLA-typed donors contained about 290 gigabases of sequencing data and 80 million or so unique TCR sequences. HLA typing included class I and class II loci at four-digit resolution. Donor age, sex, ethnicity and CMV serostatus were collected together with the repertoire data. The T cell repertoires of 700 or so subjects were profiled by immunosequencing and related to cytomegalovirus serostatus. To study patterns of TCR occurrence, a later analysis re-analyzed previously published TCR beta repertoires from several hundred donors and added high-resolution HLA genotyping. The number of typed donors differed by locus: about 620-640 for A, B, C, DRB1 and DQB1; some 500 for DQA1; approximately 610 for DPA1; and roughly 450 for DPB1. Of the 300 to 450 genotyped donors, about 80% fell in the genetic ancestry cluster associated with self-reported Caucasian donors. To predict cytomegalovirus infection status, the study combined high-throughput TCR immunosequencing, statistical association of individual TCRs with disease status, and machine learning. To decide whether each TCR beta V gene segment behaved as functional or pseudogenic, an earlier analysis of approximately 620 of the donors relied on high-throughput TCR beta sequencing. Among 398 genotyped donors of the cohort, an average of approximately 240,000 unique TCR beta nucleotide sequences was sequenced per donor, of which 15% to 20% were non-productive.

Study-wide conclusions, independent of this receptor: A later analysis associated around 16,000 TCR beta sequences with specific HLA alleles at a false discovery rate of 0.05. Correlated functional status among segregating V segments might be attributable to linkage disequilibrium, but an unknown experimental factor could not be ruled out. In the study, roughly 160 TCR beta chains were listed as associated with cytomegalovirus. Some IMGT-functional V segments, including TRBV6-2 and TRBV6-3, could not be told apart with the 87-base-pair reads, so those segments were excluded. The classifier was reported to diagnose cytomegalovirus status with high specificity and sensitivity in both the original cohort and the validation cohort. Three of the identified cytomegalovirus-associated TCR beta chains were confirmed in vitro to be specific for cytomegalovirus antigens. About 17 rarely observed V segments, including chromosome 9 orphons, were excluded from the earlier analysis of about 500 of the donors because counts were too low. Because HLA typing was unavailable for some donors at each locus, only the typed subset was used in association tests. Sequencing depth was assumed to be roughly uniform across donors in the presence/absence analyses, though that assumption may not hold. A further reported finding was that TCR beta sequences accurately predicted the HLA-A and HLA-B alleles for most subjects in the first cohort. For the cohort, immune exposure information was limited to CMV serostatus. The sequencing pipeline was judged likely to have produced a cluster of highly shared sequence variants as a technical artifact. In an earlier analysis of some 500 of the donors, most TCR beta V segments appeared in productive rearrangements about 87% or about 30% of the time, broadly matching IMGT annotations. An association between a missense DCLRE1C variant and V-gene and J-gene trimming of TCR beta chains was found in a later genetic analysis and replicated in an independent cohort. According to a later genetic analysis, donors in an Asian-associated ancestry cluster had fewer N-insertions in productive TCRs than the roughly 660-donor mean. A later analysis reported that several top co-occurrence clusters appeared linked to parvovirus B19, influenza, CMV and Epstein-Barr virus. The authors suggested that the approach could potentially be generalized to other disease states and immunological phenotypes. Only TCR beta chains were sequenced in this cohort, and the absence of alpha or paired-chain data limited detectable features. While some public TCRs were present in many individuals, most TCR sequences turned up only very rarely across donors. In a later analysis, the rate of TCR association differed among HLA loci, with DRB1 alleles having the most associated TCRs and HLA-C alleles having the fewest. A later analysis found that most CMV-associated TCR beta chains appeared HLA-restricted, with HLA associations seemingly driven largely by CMV exposure. Assigning TCR associations to individual alleles was difficult when HLA alleles, especially DR and DQ, strongly co-occurred. A later analysis found that HLA-associated TCR beta chains were more clonally expanded and had lower generation probabilities than equally common non-associated chains.

Libraries were prepared through the immunoSEQ multiplex PCR assay. For the multiplex PCR, a mixture combining 60 forward primers for TCR Vbeta segments and 13 reverse primers for TCR Jbeta segments was used. A multiplex PCR assay on genomic DNA amplified the CDR3 region of rearranged TCR beta genes. On the Illumina HiSeq System, the amplified TCR beta libraries were sequenced as 87-base-pair reads. As for the authors' bioinformatics: Across the roughly 600 repertoires, a later analysis counted some 80 million unique TCR beta chains, 8.5 million to 12 million of which were shared by at least two donors. A nearest-neighbor algorithm error-corrected the raw reads and collapsed the reads into unique sequences, merging closely related sequences to remove PCR and sequencing errors. To assign V, D and J gene segments, CDR3 sequences were aligned to IMGT reference sequences. For a sequence to be retained, at least a six-nucleotide match to both a V gene segment and a J gene segment was required. Rearrangements were called productive when the CDR3 lacked stop codons and stayed in frame with V and J; all others were non-productive. Following IMGT convention, CDR3 was defined as the stretch from the second conserved V-encoded cysteine to the conserved J-encoded phenylalanine. Sequences without an unambiguous match to a single V gene segment were excluded from the earlier analysis of several hundred of the donors. In an earlier analysis of several hundred of the donors, V segments were called functional above 56.7% productive rearrangements and were called segregating when the between-donor standard deviation exceeded 5%. A statistical classification framework was built to diagnose cytomegalovirus status from the catalog of TCR beta chain sequences. A later analysis assigned V and J genes by comparing TCR nucleotide sequences with IMGT/GENE-DB human TR gene sequences. Using the TCRdist pipeline, a later analysis assigned CDR3 sequences along with most-parsimonious VDJ recombination scenarios. In a later analysis, each TCR beta chain was defined by its CDR3 amino acid sequence together with its V-gene family, and reads without a unique V-gene family were excluded. In a later analysis, approximately 590 highly shared, low-generation-probability nucleotide sequences were removed to address suspected cross-contamination and a sequencing artifact. For each public chain, a later analysis derived a clonal expansion index from normalized ranks of inferred template counts within each repertoire. In a later analysis, generation probabilities were computed using a VDJ recombination model fitted to out-of-frame rearrangements, and the results were checked against IGoR. Hypergeometric tests were used in a later analysis to score TCR-TCR, TCR-HLA and TCR-CMV co-occurrence, with a repertoire-size bias correction applied to the TCR pairs. To estimate false discovery rates, a later analysis permuted the HLA or CMV assignments 20 times. A later analysis grouped co-occurring TCRs with DBSCAN, adding TCRdist sequence similarity when clustering within HLA-allele-positive subsets. Repertoires with fewer than 30,000 or more than 120,000 public chains were left out of co-occurrence clustering, as were about five repertoires with anomalous nucleotide sharing. TCRdb stores this immuneACCESS table with in-frame sequences only. Part of the clones is absent; in the studies checked, under half of the shortfall reflects unresolved V genes, and no reason is known for the rest. The V and J calls and clone size were taken over from that table, and D and trimming were inferred from the DNA. The sample data list tens of thousands of clones, and roughly 80% of these were observed just once. Clones ranked in the top ten supply just under 3% of the sample.

The cohort consisted of hundreds of healthy bone marrow donors. At the time of sampling, all cohort members were nominally healthy, though unrecorded immune exposures were likely present. The donor tested CMV seronegative, placing the donor among the 350 or so seronegative members of the cohort. A peripheral blood sample was collected from each donor, and TCR beta sequencing was performed on peripheral blood mononuclear cells. The Qiagen DNeasy Blood Extraction Kit was used to extract genomic DNA from the blood cell samples. V was cut back by 0 bases and J by 6 bases, leaving a gap of 9 bases between them. Per the germline V gene (reference sequence), GTSNPN is the CDR1 and SVGIG is the CDR2. Measured from the cysteine to the phenylalanine, the CDR3 is 13 residues long. Only the CDR3 DNA is retained, 39 bases long and in frame from the first base.

The chain uses TRBV30 and TRBJ2-1, with no reliable assignment of the D segment. The source of this sequence is a woman in her 30s in good health and CMV-seronegative. Material for sequencing was PBMCs. The CDR3 amino acid sequence is: CAWSVQNSNEQFF. The nucleotide sequence is TGTGCCTGGAGTGTACAGAATAGCAATGAGCAGTTCTTC.